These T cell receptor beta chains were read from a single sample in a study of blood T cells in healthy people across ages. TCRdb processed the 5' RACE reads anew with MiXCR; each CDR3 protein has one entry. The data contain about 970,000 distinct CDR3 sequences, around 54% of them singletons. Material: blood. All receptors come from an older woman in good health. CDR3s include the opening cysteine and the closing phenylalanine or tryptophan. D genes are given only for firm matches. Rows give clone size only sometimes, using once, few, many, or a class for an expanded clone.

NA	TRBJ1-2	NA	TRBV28	CASGISRIGYTF	TGTGCCAGCGGAATCTCGCGGATTGGCTACACCTTC
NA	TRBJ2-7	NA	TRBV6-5	CASSSGSGDDEQYF	TGTGCCAGCAGTTCCGGGAGCGGAGACGACGAGCAGTACTTC
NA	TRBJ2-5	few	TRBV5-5	CASSGVRLETQYF	TGTGCCAGCAGCGGCGTGAGACTAGAGACCCAGTACTTC
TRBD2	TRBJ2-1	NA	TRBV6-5	CASSPNAGVRWNEQFF	TGTGCCAGCAGCCCAAACGCGGGAGTGCGGTGGAATGAGCAGTTCTTC
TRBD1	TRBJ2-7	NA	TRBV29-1	CSVEGRTGGEQYF	TGCAGCGTTGAAGGGAGGACAGGGGGCGAGCAGTACTTC
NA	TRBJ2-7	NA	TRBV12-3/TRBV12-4	CASSGGDNPMFRHSYNEQYF	TGTGCCAGCAGTGGGGGGGACAATCCTATGTTCCGGCACTCCTACAATGAGCAGTACTTC
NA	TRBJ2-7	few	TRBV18	CASSPHGSSYEQYF	TGTGCCAGCTCACCACACGGGAGCTCCTACGAGCAGTACTTC
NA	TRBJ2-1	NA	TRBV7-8	CASSVNTGGAAEQFF	TGTGCCAGCAGCGTCAATACAGGGGGGGCGGCTGAGCAGTTCTTC
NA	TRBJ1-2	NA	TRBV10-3	CAISGDMNYGYTF	TGTGCCATCAGTGGGGACATGAACTATGGCTACACCTTC
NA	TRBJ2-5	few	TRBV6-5	CASNQQGRGETQYF	TGTGCCAGCAACCAACAGGGTAGGGGAGAGACCCAGTACTTC
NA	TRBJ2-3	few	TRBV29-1	CSVEGRGGTDTQYF	TGCAGCGTTGAAGGGAGGGGTGGCACAGATACGCAGTATTTT
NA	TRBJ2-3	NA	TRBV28	CASSAGPIGDTQYF	TGTGCCAGCAGTGCGGGGCCGATAGGGGATACGCAGTATTTT
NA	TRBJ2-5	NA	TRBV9	CASNSPPGETQYF	TGTGCCAGCAACAGCCCCCCAGGGGAGACCCAGTACTTC
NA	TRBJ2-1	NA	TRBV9	CASSVEGAASEQFF	TGTGCCAGCAGCGTAGAAGGGGCCGCTAGTGAGCAGTTCTTC
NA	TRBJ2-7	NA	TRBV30	CAWGAGISYEQYF	TGTGCCTGGGGTGCGGGGATCTCCTACGAGCAGTACTTC
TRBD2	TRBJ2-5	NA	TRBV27	CASSPHSPGLAPGEQYF	TGTGCCAGCAGTCCTCATTCGCCGGGACTAGCTCCGGGTGAGCAGTACTTC
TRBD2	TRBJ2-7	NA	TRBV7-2	CASNLPSGNPYNGQYF	TGTGCCAGCAACCTTCCCAGCGGGAACCCCTACAATGGGCAGTACTTC
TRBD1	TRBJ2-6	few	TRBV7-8	CATQTGAASGANVLTF	TGTGCCACACAGACAGGGGCAGCCTCTGGGGCCAACGTCCTGACTTTC
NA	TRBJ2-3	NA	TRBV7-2	CASSLVRLGAYSTDTQYF	TGTGCCAGCAGCTTAGTTCGATTGGGGGCGTATAGCACAGATACGCAGTATTTT
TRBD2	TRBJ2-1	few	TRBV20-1	CSALLGTSSYNEQFF	TGCAGTGCCCTGCTAGGGACTAGCTCCTACAATGAGCAGTTCTTC
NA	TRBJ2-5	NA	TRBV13	CASSSQQLNQETQYF	TGTGCCAGCAGCTCCCAACAGCTTAACCAAGAGACCCAGTACTTC
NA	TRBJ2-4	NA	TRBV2	CASSGPLSSKNIQYF	TGTGCCAGCAGTGGGCCTCTAAGTTCCAAAAACATTCAGTACTTC
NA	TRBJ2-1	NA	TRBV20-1	CSATLAYNEQFF	TGCAGTGCTACGCTAGCATACAATGAGCAGTTCTTC
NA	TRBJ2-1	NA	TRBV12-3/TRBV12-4	CASSLYSGPNEQFF	TGTGCCAGCAGTTTATATAGCGGACCCAATGAGCAGTTCTTC
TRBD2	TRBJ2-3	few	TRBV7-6	CASSLEAGEELGTDTQYF	TGTGCCAGCAGCTTAGAGGCGGGAGAGGAACTAGGCACAGATACGCAGTATTTT
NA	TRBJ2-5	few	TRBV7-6	CASSQNGGQETQYF	TGTGCCAGCAGCCAGAACGGGGGTCAAGAGACCCAGTACTTC
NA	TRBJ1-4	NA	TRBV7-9	CASSLEGRINEKLFF	TGTGCCAGCAGCTTAGAGGGGAGGATTAATGAAAAACTGTTTTTT
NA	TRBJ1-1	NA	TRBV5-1	CASSESGDTEAFF	TGCGCCAGCAGCGAAAGCGGGGACACTGAAGCTTTCTTT
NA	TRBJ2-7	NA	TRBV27	CASSHSRQDEQYF	TGTGCCAGCAGTCATTCCCGCCAGGATGAGCAGTACTTC
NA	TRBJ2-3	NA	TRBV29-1	CSTTGWADTQYF	TGCAGCACCACCGGTTGGGCAGATACGCAGTATTTT
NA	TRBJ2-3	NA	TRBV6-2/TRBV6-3	CASSYGQGTYLTDTQYF	TGTGCCAGCAGTTACGGACAAGGGACGTACTTGACAGATACGCAGTATTTT
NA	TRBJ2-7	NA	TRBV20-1	CSAGGGYYEQYF	TGCAGTGCTGGTGGGGGTTACTACGAGCAGTACTTC
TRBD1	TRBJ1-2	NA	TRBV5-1	CASSIRQGEGYTF	TGCGCCAGCAGCATAAGACAGGGGGAAGGCTACACCTTC
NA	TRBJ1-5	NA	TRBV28	CASSLSRDGVNQPQHF	TGTGCCAGCAGTTTATCCCGGGACGGGGTCAATCAGCCCCAGCATTTT
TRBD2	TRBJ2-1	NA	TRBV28	CASSDSRGGMSRGVF	TGTGCCAGCAGTGACTCCCGGGGGGGGATGAGCCGAGGAGTCTTC
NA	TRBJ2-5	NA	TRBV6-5	CASSYLTKETQYF	TGTGCCAGCAGTTACTTAACCAAAGAGACCCAGTACTTC
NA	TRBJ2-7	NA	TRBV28	CASSLYRQVDREQYF	TGTGCCAGCAGTTTATACAGACAGGTGGATCGTGAGCAGTACTTC
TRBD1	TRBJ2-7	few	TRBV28	CASGTGVTYEQYF	TGTGCCAGCGGAACAGGGGTGACCTACGAGCAGTACTTC
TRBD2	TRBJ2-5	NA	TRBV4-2	CASSRSGRIETQYF	TGTGCCAGCAGCCGTAGCGGGAGAATAGAGACCCAGTACTTC
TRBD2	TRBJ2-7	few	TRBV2	CASSVEREGPQTYEQYF	TGTGCCAGCAGTGTGGAGCGGGAGGGACCTCAAACCTACGAGCAGTACTTC
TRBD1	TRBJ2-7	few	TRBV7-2	CASRDRPNEQYF	TGTGCCAGCCGGGACAGGCCTAACGAGCAGTACTTC
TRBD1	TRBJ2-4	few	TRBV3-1	CASSQGVWDSYRWEYF	TGTGCCAGCAGCCAAGGTGTGTGGGACAGCTATAGGTGGGAGTACTTC
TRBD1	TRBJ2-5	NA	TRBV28	CASSYQQGAGETQYF	TGTGCCAGCAGCTACCAGCAGGGGGCTGGCGAGACCCAGTACTTC
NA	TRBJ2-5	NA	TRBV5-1	CVSSLGGMQETQYF	TGCGTCAGCAGCTTGGGTGGGATGCAAGAGACCCAGTACTTC
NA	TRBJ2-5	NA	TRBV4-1	CASRDARGGQETQYF	TGCGCCAGCAGAGATGCAAGAGGGGGGCAAGAGACCCAGTACTTC
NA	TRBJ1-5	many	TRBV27	CASSLGENQPQHF	TGTGCCAGCAGTTTAGGGGAGAATCAGCCCCAGCATTTT
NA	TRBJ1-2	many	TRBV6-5	CASSLDSKKGYTF	TGTGCCAGCAGTCTGGACTCAAAAAAGGGCTACACCTTC
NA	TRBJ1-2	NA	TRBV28	CASSLGAGVYGYTF	TGTGCCAGCAGTTTGGGGGCAGGGGTCTATGGCTACACCTTC
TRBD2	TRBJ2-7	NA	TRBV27	CASSPSGDYEQYF	TGTGCCAGCAGTCCTAGCGGAGACTACGAGCAGTACTTC
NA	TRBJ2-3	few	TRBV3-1	CASSQSQDTQYF	TGTGCCAGCAGCCAGAGTCAAGATACGCAGTATTTT
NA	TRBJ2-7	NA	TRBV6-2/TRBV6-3	CASSYSTVNYEQYF	TGTGCCAGCAGCTACTCGACAGTTAACTACGAGCAGTACTTC
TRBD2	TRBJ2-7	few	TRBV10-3	CAISESGGNHEQYF	TGTGCCATCAGTGAGTCGGGAGGGAACCACGAGCAGTACTTC
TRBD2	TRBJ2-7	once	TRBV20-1	CSASVLAGSPVDEQYF	TGCAGTGCTAGTGTGTTAGCGGGCTCCCCGGTAGACGAGCAGTACTTC
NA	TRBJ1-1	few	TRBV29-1	CSGARNTEAFF	TGCAGCGGGGCAAGGAACACTGAAGCTTTCTTT
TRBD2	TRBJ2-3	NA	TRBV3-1	CASSQDGKLAYSTDTQYF	TGTGCCAGCAGCCAAGATGGGAAACTAGCGTACAGCACAGATACGCAGTATTTT
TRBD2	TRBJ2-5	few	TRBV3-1	CASSRIAGEETQYF	TGTGCCAGCAGCCGGATAGCGGGAGAAGAGACCCAGTACTTC
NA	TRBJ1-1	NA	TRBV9	CASSVGNQNTEAFF	TGTGCCAGCAGCGTTGGGAATCAGAACACTGAAGCTTTCTTT
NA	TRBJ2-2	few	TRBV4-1	CASSQEQGIGELFF	TGCGCCAGCAGCCAAGAACAGGGTATCGGGGAGCTGTTTTTT
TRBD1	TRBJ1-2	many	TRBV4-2	CASSQTRGRFIGNYGYTF	TGTGCCAGCAGCCAAACCAGGGGGCGCTTTATCGGTAACTATGGCTACACCTTC